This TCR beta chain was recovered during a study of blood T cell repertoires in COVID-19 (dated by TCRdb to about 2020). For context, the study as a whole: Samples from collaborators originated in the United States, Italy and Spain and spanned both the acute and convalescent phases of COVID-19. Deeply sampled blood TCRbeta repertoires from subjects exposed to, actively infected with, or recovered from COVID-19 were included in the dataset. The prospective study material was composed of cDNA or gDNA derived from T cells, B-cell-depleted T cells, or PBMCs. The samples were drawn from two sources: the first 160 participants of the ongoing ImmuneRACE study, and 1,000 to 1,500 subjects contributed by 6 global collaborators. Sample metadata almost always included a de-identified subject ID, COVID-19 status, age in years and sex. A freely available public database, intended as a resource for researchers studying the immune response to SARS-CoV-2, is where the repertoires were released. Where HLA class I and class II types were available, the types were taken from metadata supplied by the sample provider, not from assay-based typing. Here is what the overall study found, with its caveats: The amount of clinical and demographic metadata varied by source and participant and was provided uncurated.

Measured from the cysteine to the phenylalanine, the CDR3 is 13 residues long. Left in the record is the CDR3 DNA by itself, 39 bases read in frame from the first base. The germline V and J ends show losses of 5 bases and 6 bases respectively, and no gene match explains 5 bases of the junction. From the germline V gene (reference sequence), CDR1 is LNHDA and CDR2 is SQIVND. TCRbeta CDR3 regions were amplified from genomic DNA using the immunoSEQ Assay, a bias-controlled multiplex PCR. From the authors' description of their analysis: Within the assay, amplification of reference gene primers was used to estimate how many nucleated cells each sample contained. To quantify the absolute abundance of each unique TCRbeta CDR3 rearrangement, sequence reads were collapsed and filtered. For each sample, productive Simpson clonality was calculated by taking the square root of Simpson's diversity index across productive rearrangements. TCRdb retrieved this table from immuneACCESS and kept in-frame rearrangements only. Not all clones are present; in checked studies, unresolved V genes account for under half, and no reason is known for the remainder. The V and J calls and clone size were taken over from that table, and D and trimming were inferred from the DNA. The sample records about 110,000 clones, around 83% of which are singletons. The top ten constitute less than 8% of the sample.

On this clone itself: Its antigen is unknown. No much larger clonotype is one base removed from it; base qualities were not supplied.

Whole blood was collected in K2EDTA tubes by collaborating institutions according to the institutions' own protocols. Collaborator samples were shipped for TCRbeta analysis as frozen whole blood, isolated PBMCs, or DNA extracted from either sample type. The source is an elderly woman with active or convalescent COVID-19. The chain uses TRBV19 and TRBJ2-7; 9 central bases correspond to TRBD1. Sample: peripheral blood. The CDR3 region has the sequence CASSGGQGFEQYF. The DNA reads TGTGCCAGTAGTGGGGGACAGGGCTTCGAGCAGTACTTC.